Presented here are 21 T cell receptor beta chains from one specimen sequenced in a study of blood T cell repertoires in COVID-19. The repertoire was sequenced with immunoSEQ multiplex PCR; TCRdb's copy has only in-frame clones and lacks some. The sample contains hundreds of thousands of clones, 80% to 90% of which appear only once. Material for sequencing was peripheral blood. These receptors came from a man between 18 and 35 years old with COVID-19, enrolled during active disease.

This clone was counted between two and nine times. The CDR3 loop is CASSLSGGQSIGELFF. The CDR3 DNA reads as TGTGCCAGCAGTTTATCCGGCGGACAGTCGATTGGGGAGCTGTTTTTT. The J gene is TRBJ2-2, the V gene TRBV27, with D perhaps matching TRBD1 (6 bases). Germline loops: CDR1 MNHEY, CDR2 SMNVEV (reference sequence). The CDR3 runs 16 residues. With 0 bases removed from V and 8 bases from J, the gap between germline ends came to 16 bases.

To note about this clone: Compared with germline, one end of the junction differs, possibly owing to a read error. This chain connects TRBV14 to TRBJ2-7; D possibly matches TRBD1 or TRBD2 (5 bases each). CDR1 SGHDN and CDR2 FVKESK come from the germline V gene. The CDR3 covers 17 residues. The CDR3 region is CASSEEGSGFLPYEQYF. CDR3 DNA: TGTGCCAGCAGCGAAGAGGGGAGTGGTTTTTTGCCGTACGAGCAGTACTTC.

The chain joins TRBV14 to TRBJ1-1, with D possibly matching TRBD1 (5 bases). This CDR3 is 14 amino acids long. Germline V gene data show CDR1 as SGHDN and CDR2 as FVKESK. V was trimmed by 4 bases and J by 1 base, leaving 10 bases between them. The CDR3 loop reads CASSPQGGNTEAFF. Here the CDR3 DNA reads TGTGCCAGCAGCCCGCAGGGTGGGAACACTGAAGCTTTCTTT.

The chain links TRBV12-3 or TRBV12-4 to TRBJ2-7; D gene ambiguous. The CDR3 has 13 amino acids. V gave up 3 bases and J gave up 6 bases, with 12 bases separating them. CDR3 amino acids: CASSFNREIEQYF. The CDR3 DNA sequence: TGTGCCAGCAGTTTTAACAGAGAGATCGAGCAGTACTTC.

The gene calls are TRBV3-1 (or the pseudogene TRBV3-2) and TRBJ1-1, with a tentative D call TRBD1 (6 bases). Deletions cut 5 bases from V and 1 base from J, with 14 bases between. The CDR3 has 15 amino acids. The germline CDR1 and CDR2 sequences are LGHDT and YNNKEL (reference sequence). Here the CDR3 reads CASSFSDRRNTEAFF. CDR3 bases: TGTGCCAGCAGCTTTTCGGACAGAAGGAACACTGAAGCTTTCTTT.

V usage is TRBV25-1 and J usage is TRBJ2-7; 12 bases line up with TRBD1. CDR3 length: 14 residues. V gave up 6 bases and J gave up 1 base; unmatched junction bases: 1. Germline V gene lookup returns CDR1 MGHDK and CDR2 SYGVNS. The CDR3 bases are TGTGCCAGCAGGGGACAGGGGGCGTCCTACGAGCAGTACTTC. This sequence encodes CASRGQGASYEQYF.

The chain recombines TRBV19 with TRBJ2-3; a weak D match, TRBD1 (6 bases). The CDR3 contains 14 residues. CDR1 and CDR2 (germline): LNHDA, SQIVND (reference sequence). The germline V and J ends were trimmed by 2 bases and 4 bases, with 10 bases remaining between them. CDR3 sequence (DNA): TGTGCCAGTAGTATAATCGAGGGGGCAGATACGCAGTATTTT. Translation gives CASSIIEGADTQYF. The entire variable domain, with the rest obtained from reference TRBV19 and TRBJ2-3, is as follows: DGGITQSPKYLFRKEGQNVTLSCEQNLNHDAMYWYRQDPGQGLRLIYYSQIVNDFQKGDIAEGYSVSREKKESFPLTVTSAQKNPTAFYLCASSIIEGADTQYFGPGTRLTVL.

This chain joins TRBV5-1 and TRBJ2-3; TRBD1 agrees at 8 bases. Unmatched junction bases numbered 6, after V lost 5 bases and J lost 1 base. CDR3 length equals 15 residues. Germline CDR1 is SGHRS and CDR2 is YFSETQ. In DNA form, the CDR3 reads TGCGCCAGCAGGGAGACGGGACAGGGCACAGATACGCAGTATTTT. Its translation: CASRETGQGTDTQYF.

The genes are TRBV5-6 and TRBJ1-1, with D possibly TRBD1 on 5 matching bases. The CDR3 consists of 14 residues. Germline CDR1 reads SGHDT; CDR2 reads YYEEEE. V was shortened by 4 bases and J by 3 bases, with 13 bases between the two germline ends. The CDR3 sequence: CASSRGQGDTEAFF. The CDR3 DNA follows: TGTGCCAGCAGCCGTGGTCAGGGCGACACTGAAGCTTTCTTT.

This clone came up a few times. The chain carries TRBV27 and TRBJ1-1; the match to TRBD1 covers 7 bases. The CDR3 extends over 16 amino acids. Germline-derived CDR1 and CDR2 are MNHEY and SMNVEV (reference sequence). The junction had 11 bases not matched to a gene; V was cut back by 3 bases and J by 4 bases. The CDR3 spells CASSFLAGGRGTEAFF. Written as DNA, the CDR3 is TGTGCCAGCAGTTTTCTTGCAGGGGGAAGGGGCACTGAAGCTTTCTTT.

The rearrangement links TRBV9 to TRBJ2-3; possibly TRBD1 for D (6 bases). The V end lost 2 bases, the J end lost 2 bases, and 12 bases lay between the germline ends. There are 15 residues in the CDR3. CDR1 is SGDLS and CDR2 is YYNGEE in the germline V gene. The DNA for the CDR3 is TGTGCCAGCAGCGTGGGAGACAGGACCACAGATACGCAGTATTTT. Amino acid sequence: CASSVGDRTTDTQYF.

The rearrangement uses TRBV14 and TRBJ2-7, with 12 bases lining up with TRBD1. Losses at the gene ends were 4 bases for V and 4 bases for J; bases not matched to a gene: 2. This CDR3 region has 14 residues. The germline gives CDR1 SGHDN, CDR2 FVKESK. CDR3 sequence: CASSPGQGAYEQYF. For the CDR3, the DNA is TGTGCCAGCAGCCCGGGACAGGGGGCTTACGAGCAGTACTTC. Full variable domain (rest looked up from reference TRBV14 and TRBJ2-7): EAGVTQFPSHSVIEKGQTVTLRCDPISGHDNLYWYRRVMGKEIKFLLHFVKESKQDESGMPNNRFLAERTGGTYSTLKVQPAELEDSGVYFCASSPGQGAYEQYFGPGTRLTVT.

A single count supports this clone. The V call is TRBV27, the J call TRBJ2-7; maybe TRBD1 (5 bases). V was cut by 3 bases and J by 2 bases, with 8 bases left in between. In germline, CDR1 is MNHEY, CDR2 SMNVEV (reference sequence). The CDR3 loop spans 13 amino acids. The CDR3 is CASSLTEAYEQYF. The CDR3 DNA reads TGTGCCAGCAGTTTGACAGAAGCCTACGAGCAGTACTTC.

The chain recombines TRBV6-5 with TRBJ2-1; TRBD2 aligns across 11 bases. V lost 6 bases, J lost 5 bases, and 6 bases stayed unmatched. The germline V gene has CDR1 MNHEY and CDR2 SVGAGI. The CDR3 is 15 residues long. CDR3 DNA: TGTGCCAGCAGACCCAAGACTAGCGGGAACAATGAGCAGTTCTTC. This gives the protein CASRPKTSGNNEQFF.

This chain links TRBV6-5 with TRBJ1-2; 8 bases fit TRBD1. Germline loops: CDR1 MNHEY, CDR2 SVGAGI. There are 12 residues in the CDR3. V shed 6 bases and J 6 bases; nucleotides not matched to a gene: 3. Here the CDR3 DNA reads TGTGCCAGCAGGGGGACAGGCCATGGCTACACCTTC. This translates into CASRGTGHGYTF.

The rearrangement links TRBV29-1 to TRBJ2-4; tentative D call: TRBD1 (5 bases). CDR1 SQVTM and CDR2 ANQGSEA come from the germline V gene. The CDR3 runs to 14 residues. The V end lost 5 bases, the J end lost 0 bases, and 11 bases lay between the germline ends. The CDR3 DNA sequence: TGCAGCGTTAAGACAGTCCTAGCCAAAAACATTCAGTACTTC. It yields the protein CSVKTVLAKNIQYF.

The rearrangement joins TRBV18 to TRBJ1-3, with TRBD1 identical over 7 bases. Germline CDR1 KGHSH, CDR2 LQKENI. The J segment lost 0 bases and the V segment lost 1 base, leaving 3 bases of the junction unmatched. The CDR3 totals 16 residues. The CDR3 DNA follows: TGTGCCAGCTCACCACAGGCAGGGGGCTCTGGAAACACCATATATTTT. Its protein is CASSPQAGGSGNTIYF.

This chain uses TRBV24-1 with TRBJ2-3, with 8 bases aligning to TRBD1. Germline CDR1 KGHDR, CDR2 SFDVKD. The CDR3 sequence is 14 residues long. V was pared by 3 bases and J by 4 bases, with 2 bases of the junction left unmatched. Here the CDR3 reads CATSDAGGPDTQYF. In DNA form, the CDR3 reads TGTGCCACCAGTGATGCAGGGGGCCCAGATACGCAGTATTTT.

The chain has TRBV19 and TRBJ2-1; 7 bases match TRBD2. CDR3 length equals 16 residues. Germline CDR1 is LNHDA and CDR2 is SQIVND (reference sequence). Trimming at V came to 7 bases and at J to 4 bases, leaving 13 bases not matched to a gene. The CDR3 coding sequence is TGTGCCAGTACCTATCACCGGCTAGCGGATTACAATGAGCAGTTCTTC. Translated, it gives CASTYHRLADYNEQFF.

The CDR3 sequence is CASSLTGSAQHF. DNA for the CDR3: TGTGCCAGCAGTCTGACAGGGAGCGCCCAGCATTTT. The V call is TRBV12-3 or TRBV12-4, the J call TRBJ1-5; TRBD1 agrees at 7 bases. This CDR3 region has 12 residues. V shed 5 bases, J shed 11 bases, and the junction held 6 bases outside the gene matches.

The V and J genes are TRBV19 and TRBJ2-2; D gene ambiguous. With 1 base removed from V and 0 bases from J, the gap between germline ends came to 12 bases. CDR1 is LNHDA and CDR2 is SQIVND in the germline V gene (reference sequence). This CDR3 has 17 residues. Here the CDR3 reads CASSIGSDPSNTGELFF. CDR3 nucleotide sequence: TGTGCCAGTAGTATAGGGAGTGATCCGTCGAACACCGGGGAGCTGTTTTTT. Supplemented by reference TRBV19 and TRBJ2-2, the full variable domain reads DGGITQSPKYLFRKEGQNVTLSCEQNLNHDAMYWYRQDPGQGLRLIYYSQIVNDFQKGDIAEGYSVSREKKESFPLTVTSAQKNPTAFYLCASSIGSDPSNTGELFFGEGSRLTVL.